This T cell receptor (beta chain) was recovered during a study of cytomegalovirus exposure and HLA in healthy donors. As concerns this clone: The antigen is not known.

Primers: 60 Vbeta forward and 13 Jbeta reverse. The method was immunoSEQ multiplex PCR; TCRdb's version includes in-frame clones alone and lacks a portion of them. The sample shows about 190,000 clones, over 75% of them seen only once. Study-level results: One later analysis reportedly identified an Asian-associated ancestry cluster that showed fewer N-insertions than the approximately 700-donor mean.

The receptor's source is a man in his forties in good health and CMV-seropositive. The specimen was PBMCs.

CDR3 bases: TGTGCCAGCAGTTTGGCCGGGACAGGCGCGCGTGGCTACACCTTC. Translating it yields CASSLAGTGARGYTF. This rearrangement joins TRBV27 to TRBJ1-2; TRBD1 agrees at 8 bases. The V and J ends lost 3 bases and 7 bases, in that order; junction bases with no gene match: 10. Germline V gene data show CDR1 as MNHEY and CDR2 as SMNVEV (reference sequence). The CDR3 covers 15 residues.